The 2 T cell receptor beta chains in this list originate from one sample, sequenced in a study of spatial heterogeneity in lung cancer. Overall study results and limits: The number of expanded tumor alpha and beta chains correlated with mutation number.

TCRdb re-analysed the 5' RACE reads in MiXCR, keeping a single row per CDR3 protein. This repertoire shows about 9,800 distinct CDR3 sequences, 45% to 65% found once; its top ten account for 25% to 30%. For these TCRs, the target antigens are not known. Time point specified: sample taken at primary tumor resection. Sequenced here: lung tumor tissue, sampled at surgery. These receptors were collected from a female donor with early-stage non-small cell lung cancer.

Comments on this clonotype: With the library built for alpha chains, this beta chain is off target and its frequency is not meaningful. V usage is TRBV6-5 and J usage is TRBJ1-2; tentative D call: TRBD1 (6 bases). In germline, CDR1 is MNHEY, CDR2 SVGAGI. The CDR3 runs 14 residues. Between the trimmed V and J ends, which lost 6 bases and 3 bases, there was a span of 14 bases. This CDR3 reads CASRRDRRDYGYTF. The CDR3 DNA sequence: TGTGCCAGCAGGCGAGACAGGCGGGACTATGGCTACACCTTC.

There are a few counts of this clonotype. The library was built for alpha chains, so this beta chain is an off-target read and its size means little. The CDR3 DNA reads TGCAGTGCTCACCTGAGACAGGGGGCGTCTAGCGGGGCGGGAGATACGCAGTATTTT. This sequence encodes CSAHLRQGASSGAGDTQYF. V and J are TRBV20-1 and TRBJ2-3; a possible D gene is TRBD1 (10 bases). The CDR3 is 19 amino acids. The ends were cut back, 5 bases at V and 5 bases at J, with 32 bases in the middle. Looked up from germline, CDR1 is DFQATT and CDR2 is SNEGSKA (reference sequence).